The 26 T cell receptor beta chains in this list originate from one sample, sequenced in a study of T cell clonotyping in hematopoietic cell transplantation. Measured with immunoSEQ multiplex PCR; TCRdb has only the in-frame clones, and not every one. Of approximately 9,500 clones listed, about 77% are singletons. The material was PBMCs, obtained 30 days after allogeneic stem cell transplant. The receptors were gathered from a female patient in her 40s who had an allogeneic stem cell transplant from a related donor, so T cells may come from the graft donor. Some clones in this sample may be carry-over from other donors' samples.

This rearrangement joins TRBV27 to TRBJ2-1; D gene uncertain. The germline V and J ends were trimmed by 2 bases and 13 bases, with 12 bases remaining between them. Germline CDR1 is MNHEY and CDR2 is SMNVEV (reference sequence). The CDR3 length is 12 residues. The CDR3 loop reads CASSLPFGAQFF. DNA for the CDR3: TGTGCCAGCAGTTTACCCTTTGGTGCACAGTTCTTC.

This clone has just a few counts. The J gene is TRBJ1-5, the V gene TRBV21-1. TRBV21-1 constitutes a pseudogene. CDR3 size: 13 residues. The CDR3 coding sequence is TGTGCCAGCAGCCGGAGGTTGTGGCAGCCCCAGCATTTT. The encoded protein is CASSRRLWQPQHF.

The chain employs TRBV7-9 and TRBJ2-2, with D perhaps TRBD1 (6 bases). V was shortened by 4 bases and J by 0 bases, with 15 bases between the two germline ends. The germline gives CDR1 SEHNR, CDR2 FQNEAQ (reference sequence). This CDR3 has 17 residues. CDR3 region: CASSWRNRVTNTGELFF. As DNA, the CDR3 is TGTGCCAGCAGCTGGAGAAACAGGGTCACGAACACCGGGGAGCTGTTTTTT. Based on the CDR3 plus reference TRBV7-9 and TRBJ2-2, the full variable domain is DTGVSQNPRHKITKRGQNVTFRCDPISEHNRLYWYRQTLGQGPEFLTYFQNEAQLEKSRLLSDRFSAERPKGSFSTLEIQRTEQGDSAMYLCASSWRNRVTNTGELFFGEGSRLTVL.

This clone was detected only once. V usage is TRBV14 and J usage is TRBJ2-1; a possible D gene is TRBD2 (6 bases). This CDR3 is 17 amino acids long. The V and J ends lost 0 bases and 4 bases respectively, with 16 bases between them. Germline V gives CDR1 SGHDN, CDR2 FVKESK. CDR3 in DNA: TGTGCCAGCAGCCAAGATTTTGCGGGGAGAATATACAATGAGCAGTTCTTC. Translation gives CASSQDFAGRIYNEQFF.

The chain has TRBV5-8 and TRBJ1-2; D is unresolved. The ends were cut back, 2 bases at V and 5 bases at J, with 16 bases in the middle. CDR3 size: 15 residues. Germline V gene lookup returns CDR1 SGHTS and CDR2 YDEGEE. In nucleotides, the CDR3 is TGTGCCAGCAGCTTCCCTAGGTTGGCGGGGTATGGCTACACCTTC. Amino acid sequence: CASSFPRLAGYGYTF.

The genes are TRBV7-8 and TRBJ2-7; TRBD2 matches at 7 bases. The CDR3 length is 13 residues. CDR1 and CDR2 from the germline V gene are SGHVS and FQNEAQ. After removal of 4 bases from V and 7 bases from J, the junction contained 7 bases not matched to a gene. DNA for the CDR3: TGTGCCAGCAGCTGGGAGGGAATGTGGGAGCAGTACTTC. Encoded protein: CASSWEGMWEQYF. Drawing the rest from reference TRBV7-8 and TRBJ2-7, the complete variable domain is GAGVSQSPRYKVAKRGQDVALRCDPISGHVSLFWYQQALGQGPEFLTYFQNEAQLDKSGLPSDRFFAERPEGSVSTLKIQRTQQEDSAVYLCASSWEGMWEQYFGPGTRLTVT.

The chain couples TRBV19 to TRBJ1-4, with D uncertain. This CDR3 has 13 residues. V was trimmed by 3 bases and J by 2 bases, leaving 4 bases between them. The germline gives CDR1 LNHDA, CDR2 SQIVND (reference sequence). Here the CDR3 reads CASSMRTNEKLFF. The CDR3 DNA is TGTGCCAGTAGTATGCGGACTAATGAAAAACTGTTTTTT.

The V and J genes are TRBV9 and TRBJ2-1; no firm D call. The length of the CDR3 is 15 residues. Deletions cut 2 bases from V and 5 bases from J, with 14 bases between. Germline CDR1 reads SGDLS; CDR2 reads YYNGEE. The CDR3 loop is CASSVSLTGNNEQFF. CDR3 bases: TGTGCCAGCAGCGTGTCCCTGACTGGAAACAATGAGCAGTTCTTC.

The V call is TRBV10-1, the J call TRBJ2-5, with 13 bases fitting TRBD2. This CDR3 comprises 19 residues. Germline CDR1 reads WNHNN; CDR2 reads SYGVQD (reference sequence). Losses at the gene ends were 0 bases for V and 0 bases for J; bases not matched to a gene: 7. CDR3 DNA sequence: TGCGCCAGCAGTGAGTCTAAACTAGCGGGAGGGGCCTACCAAGAGACCCAGTACTTC. This gives the protein CASSESKLAGGAYQETQYF.

This chain uses TRBV29-1 with TRBJ1-2; 9 bases agree with TRBD1. The ends lost 5 bases at V and 8 bases at J; junction bases unmatched: 3. Germline CDR1 reads SQVTM; CDR2 reads ANQGSEA. This CDR3 is 11 amino acids long. Here the CDR3 reads CSVWTGEGYTF. The CDR3, as DNA: TGCAGCGTTTGGACAGGGGAGGGCTACACCTTC. The full variable domain, its missing parts supplied by reference TRBV29-1 and TRBJ1-2, is SAVISQKPSRDICQRGTSLTIQCQVDSQVTMMFWYRQQPGQSLTLIATANQGSEATYESGFVIDKFPISRPNLTFSTLTVSNMSPEDSSIYLCSVWTGEGYTFGSGTRLTVV.

This chain connects TRBV30 to TRBJ2-2; D not certain. The V end lost 4 bases, the J end lost 5 bases, and 14 bases lay between the germline ends. Per germline, CDR1 GTSNPN and CDR2 SVGIG (reference sequence). The length of the CDR3 is 14 residues. This CDR3 is CAWTRLVETGELFF. The CDR3 nucleotides are TGTGCCTGGACCCGACTTGTTGAGACCGGGGAGCTGTTTTTT.

V usage is TRBV19 and J usage is TRBJ2-5, with D perhaps being TRBD1 or TRBD2 (5 bases each). The CDR3 covers 14 residues. V lost 7 bases, J lost 4 bases, and 16 bases lay in between. CDR1 is LNHDA and CDR2 is SQIVND in the germline V gene (reference sequence). The CDR3 coding sequence is TGTGCCAGTAATGTGGAGGTGGGGGTAGAGACCCAGTACTTC. Its translation: CASNVEVGVETQYF. Drawing the rest from reference TRBV19 and TRBJ2-5, the complete variable domain is DGGITQSPKYLFRKEGQNVTLSCEQNLNHDAMYWYRQDPGQGLRLIYYSQIVNDFQKGDIAEGYSVSREKKESFPLTVTSAQKNPTAFYLCASNVEVGVETQYFGPGTRLLVL.

This clone showed up just a few times. The chain couples TRBV29-1 to TRBJ2-5, with 9 positions matching TRBD1. The CDR3 runs to 15 residues. CDR1 is SQVTM and CDR2 is ANQGSEA in the germline V gene. The trim removed 5 bases at V and 5 bases at J, leaving 12 bases unmatched. CDR3 coding DNA: TGCAGCGTTCCCTCGGACAGGGGACTCTCGGAGACCCAGTACTTC. This translates into CSVPSDRGLSETQYF.

The chain uses TRBV6-1 and TRBJ2-7; D is undetermined. Germline V lookup: CDR1 MNHNS, CDR2 SASEGT. Trimming stripped 6 bases from V and 6 bases from J, with 21 bases between. The CDR3 runs to 15 residues. CDR3 in DNA: TGTGCCAGCAGGCCTTCCGGCGGCAAGGGCTTCGAGCAGTACTTC. Translating gives CASRPSGGKGFEQYF.

This clone was recorded a few times. The chain couples TRBV6-1 to TRBJ2-3; 9 bases are shared with TRBD2. V shed 3 bases and J 7 bases; nucleotides not matched to a gene: 2. The CDR3 is 13 amino acids. The V gene's germline CDR1 is MNHNS and CDR2 SASEGT. The CDR3 DNA sequence: TGTGCCAGCAGTGAGACTAGCGGTTATACGCAGTATTTT. Amino acid sequence: CASSETSGYTQYF.

This clone was seen only a few times. The rearrangement joins TRBV13 to TRBJ2-3; D is uncertain. Looked up from germline, CDR1 is PRHDT and CDR2 is FYEKMQ (reference sequence). The CDR3 sequence is 14 residues long. V dropped 0 bases and J dropped 0 bases, with 4 bases sitting between them. CDR3: CASSLGKSTDTQYF. The CDR3 DNA is TGTGCCAGCAGCTTAGGAAAGAGCACAGATACGCAGTATTTT.

The chain combines TRBV15 with TRBJ2-2, with 8 positions matching TRBD1. In germline, CDR1 is LNHNV, CDR2 YYDKDF (reference sequence). Unmatched junction bases numbered 6, after V lost 0 bases and J lost 6 bases. The CDR3 is made up of 16 amino acids. CDR3 loop: CATSRDQGARPGELFF. The CDR3 DNA reads TGTGCCACCAGCAGAGATCAGGGGGCCCGTCCCGGGGAGCTGTTTTTT.

The chain uses TRBV29-1 and TRBJ1-1, with a possible D match to TRBD1 (6 bases). CDR1 and CDR2 (germline): SQVTM, ANQGSEA. This CDR3 region has 10 residues. Trimming pared 5 bases from V and 11 bases from J, leaving 12 bases between. The CDR3 reads CSVLDSAAFF. The CDR3 DNA reads TGCAGCGTTTTGGACAGCGCGGCTTTCTTT.

This clone was found a few times. The chain combines TRBV5-5 with TRBJ1-1; no reliable D call. The CDR3 is 11 amino acids. Trimming removed 6 bases at V and 1 base at J, with 4 bases between. CDR1 and CDR2 (germline): SGHKS, YYEKEE (reference sequence). Written as DNA, the CDR3 is TGTGCCAGCATGGGGAACACTGAAGCTTTCTTT. It yields the protein CASMGNTEAFF.

The chain is built from TRBV6-5 and TRBJ1-1, with D perhaps TRBD1 (5 bases). From germline, CDR1 is MNHEY and CDR2 SVGAGI. There are 16 residues in the CDR3. Trimming pared 4 bases from V and 6 bases from J, leaving 21 bases between. The CDR3 DNA is TGTGCCAGCAGTTTTCTTTCAGGGAGAACGGGCGCTGAAGCTTTCTTT. Its protein product is CASSFLSGRTGAEAFF.

The rearrangement joins TRBV7-9 to TRBJ2-2, with D uncertain. The CDR3 has 12 amino acids. Germline V gives CDR1 SEHNR, CDR2 FQNEAQ (reference sequence). Trimming cost V 7 bases and J 1 base, with 4 bases left between them. CDR3: CASTQNTGELFF. The CDR3 DNA reads as TGTGCCAGCACCCAGAACACCGGGGAGCTGTTTTTT.

The V gene is TRBV5-1, the J gene TRBJ1-2; possible D gene TRBD1, 5 bases. The V gene lost 3 bases and the J gene lost 1 base, with 10 bases spanning the gap. Germline V gene data show CDR1 as SGHRS and CDR2 as YFSETQ. This CDR3 is built from 14 residues. In DNA form, the CDR3 reads TGCGCCAGCAGCTCCTCTCAGGGTAACTATGGCTACACCTTC. Protein: CASSSSQGNYGYTF. Full variable domain (remainder filled in from reference TRBV5-1 and TRBJ1-2): KAGVTQTPRYLIKTRGQQVTLSCSPISGHRSVSWYQQTPGQGLQFLFEYFSETQRNKGNFPGRFSGRQFSNSRSEMNVSTLELGDSALYLCASSSSQGNYGYTFGSGTRLTVV.

This clone occurred once. The chain joins TRBV30 to TRBJ1-1; D gene uncertain. Trimming shortened V by 4 bases and J by 0 bases, and 9 bases separated the two germline ends. CDR3 size: 13 residues. CDR1 and CDR2 (germline): GTSNPN, SVGIG (reference sequence). CDR3 sequence (DNA): TGTGCCTGGAAGGCCGGAATGAACACTGAAGCTTTCTTT. This codes for CAWKAGMNTEAFF.

The rearrangement uses TRBV15 and TRBJ2-1; 7 bases are a match to TRBD1. Germline CDR1 reads LNHNV; CDR2 reads YYDKDF (reference sequence). The trim removed 5 bases at V and 9 bases at J, leaving 13 bases unmatched. The CDR3 has 15 amino acids. DNA of the CDR3: TGTGCCACCAGCCCTTCGCAGGGGGATGTAGGTGAGCAGTTCTTC. It yields the protein CATSPSQGDVGEQFF. Combining the CDR3 with reference TRBV15 and TRBJ2-1 gives the whole variable domain DAMVIQNPRYQVTQFGKPVTLSCSQTLNHNVMYWYQQKSSQAPKLLFHYYDKDFNNEADTPDNFQSRRPNTSFCFLDIRSPGLGDTAMYLCATSPSQGDVGEQFFGPGTRLTVL.

This chain uses TRBV11-3 with TRBJ2-3, with 10 nucleotides matching TRBD2. Germline V gene data show CDR1 as SGHNT and CDR2 as YENEEA. The CDR3 runs 17 residues. The J segment lost 4 bases and the V segment lost 5 bases, leaving 12 bases of the junction unmatched. Here the CDR3 reads CASSPPIAGGMADTQYF. The CDR3 coding sequence is TGTGCCAGCAGCCCGCCTATAGCGGGAGGAATGGCAGATACGCAGTATTTT.

This rearrangement joins TRBV11-2 to TRBJ2-5, with D unresolved. V was cut by 2 bases and J by 8 bases, with 9 bases left in between. Germline CDR1 is SGHAT and CDR2 is FQNNGV. This CDR3 has 12 amino acids. CDR3 sequence (DNA): TGTGCCAGCAGCTTAAGCGAGGCAACCCAGTACTTC. Translating gives CASSLSEATQYF.